The rows below give T cell receptor beta chains drawn from one sample of a study of T cell responses to AZD1222 COVID-19 vaccine. Profiling relied on immunoSEQ multiplex PCR, and the TCRdb table lists in-frame clones only, not all of them. The table lists about 120,000 clones, 80% to 90% of them singletons. Sequenced material: peripheral blood, taken on day 0 of AZD1222 vaccination. The source of these receptors is an adult in good health. CDR3s include the opening cysteine and the closing phenylalanine or tryptophan. Each record gives: D gene, clone size, CDR3 length, J gene, V gene, CDR3 protein, CDR3 DNA. D genes are given only for firm matches. Size values are once, few and many counts, or a class for expanded clones, and some rows have none.

NA	NA	13	TRBJ2-7	TRBV18	CASSPGRAYEQYF	TGTGCCAGCTCCCCCGGGAGAGCCTACGAGCAGTACTTC
NA	few	14	TRBJ1-2	TRBV18	CASSPSGRGTGYTF	TGTGCCAGCTCACCATCGGGGAGGGGGACTGGCTACACCTTC
NA	NA	13	TRBJ1-3	TRBV30	CAWSVLQGNTIYF	TGTGCCTGGAGTGTGCTACAGGGAAACACCATATATTTT
TRBD1	NA	15	TRBJ2-7	TRBV9	CASSAGQGRPYEQYF	TGTGCCAGCAGCGCTGGACAGGGGCGCCCGTACGAGCAGTACTTC
NA	NA	17	TRBJ1-4	TRBV18	CASSPTSGGGGDEKLFF	TGTGCCAGCTCACCGACCTCCGGGGGAGGTGGTGATGAAAAACTGTTTTTT
TRBD2	NA	16	TRBJ2-5	TRBV12-5	CASGLGIAGGGETQYF	TGTGCTAGTGGTTTGGGCATAGCGGGAGGGGGAGAGACCCAGTACTTC
NA	few	16	TRBJ2-6	TRBV18	CASSPMSDPGANVLTF	TGTGCCAGCTCACCAATGAGTGATCCTGGGGCCAACGTCCTGACTTTC
NA	few	15	TRBJ1-3	TRBV5-4	CASSFLGLSGNTIYF	TGTGCCAGCAGCTTTTTAGGGCTCTCTGGAAACACCATATATTTT
NA	NA	13	TRBJ1-1	TRBV7-3	CASSLRRDTEAFF	TGTGCCAGCAGCCTGCGAAGGGACACTGAAGCTTTCTTT
NA	NA	16	TRBJ1-1	TRBV6-6	CASSYSEQGGNTEAFF	TGTGCCAGCAGTTACTCGGAACAGGGAGGGAACACTGAAGCTTTCTTT
TRBD2	NA	19	TRBJ2-3	TRBV11-3	CASSLGRRVLAGLTDTQYF	TGTGCCAGCAGCTTAGGGAGGAGGGTGTTAGCGGGACTCACAGATACGCAGTATTTT
TRBD1	NA	15	TRBJ1-6	TRBV28	CASIRPGQAFTPLHF	TGTGCCAGCATACGACCAGGACAGGCATTTACACCCCTCCACTTT
TRBD2	NA	14	TRBJ2-1	TRBV7-3	CAPKIAGLYNEQFF	TGTGCCCCCAAAATAGCGGGGTTATACAATGAGCAGTTCTTC
TRBD1	NA	14	TRBJ1-1	TRBV19	CASTRTGGVAEAFF	TGTGCCAGTACTCGGACAGGGGGCGTCGCTGAAGCTTTCTTT
NA	NA	12	TRBJ2-7	TRBV12-3/TRBV12-4	CASSFEGHEQYF	TGTGCCAGCAGTTTTGAGGGGCACGAGCAGTACTTC